Shown below are 2 T cell receptor beta chains from a single sample sequenced in a study of blood T cell repertoires in COVID-19. Profiling relied on immunoSEQ multiplex PCR, and the TCRdb table lists in-frame clones only, not all of them. The table includes about 240,000 clones, roughly 83% detected once. What was sequenced was peripheral blood. Receptors originate from a woman of 80 years or more with acute or convalescent COVID-19.

The V gene is TRBV5-4, the J gene TRBJ2-2, with a weak D call TRBD1 (7 bases). Trimming stripped 4 bases from V and 4 bases from J, with 20 bases between. Germline V lookup: CDR1 SGHNT, CDR2 YYREEE (reference sequence). The CDR3 contains 17 residues. The CDR3 sequence: CASSRGGGGAGTGELFF. The CDR3 DNA sequence: TGTGCCAGCAGCCGCGGAGGAGGGGGCGCCGGCACCGGGGAGCTGTTTTTT.

The chain is built from TRBV7-9 and TRBJ2-7; 7 bases align to TRBD1. Germline CDR1 is SEHNR and CDR2 is FQNEAQ (reference sequence). Trimming cost V 4 bases and J 0 bases; bases outside gene matches: 6. The length of the CDR3 is 15 residues. The CDR3 DNA reads TGTGCCAGCAGCTCGGGACAGTCTACCTCCTACGAGCAGTACTTC. Amino acid sequence: CASSSGQSTSYEQYF.